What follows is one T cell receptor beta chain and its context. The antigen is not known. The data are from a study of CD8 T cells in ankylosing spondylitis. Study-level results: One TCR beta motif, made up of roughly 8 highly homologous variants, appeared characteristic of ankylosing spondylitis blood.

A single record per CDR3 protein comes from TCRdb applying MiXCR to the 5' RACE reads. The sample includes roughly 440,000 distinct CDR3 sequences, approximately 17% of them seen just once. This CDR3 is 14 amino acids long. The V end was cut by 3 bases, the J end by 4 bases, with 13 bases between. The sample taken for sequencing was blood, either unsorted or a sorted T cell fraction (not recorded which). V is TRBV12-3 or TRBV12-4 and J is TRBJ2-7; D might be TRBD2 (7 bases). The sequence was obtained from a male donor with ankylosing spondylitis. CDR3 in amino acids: CASSFGGQRYEQYF. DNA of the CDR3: TGTGCCAGCAGTTTCGGGGGGCAAAGGTACGAGCAGTACTTC.